These 27 T cell receptor beta chains came from one sample sequenced in a study of cytomegalovirus exposure and HLA in healthy donors. Primers included in the PCR were 60 Vbeta and 13 Jbeta primers. Using immunoSEQ multiplex PCR, the repertoire was profiled, and TCRdb retains in-frame clones only, with some absent. The sample includes around 120,000 clones, roughly 80% of them seen just once. The specimen was PBMCs. The source is a woman in her thirties or forties in good health and CMV-seropositive.

The V and J genes are TRBV30 and TRBJ2-1; 8 nucleotides align to TRBD1. The ends lost 6 bases at V and 3 bases at J; junction bases unmatched: 7. The germline V gene has CDR1 GTSNPN and CDR2 SVGIG (reference sequence). The CDR3 totals 14 residues. CDR3 protein: CACAMTGVYNEQFF. The CDR3 DNA reads as TGTGCCTGCGCTATGACAGGGGTCTACAATGAGCAGTTCTTC.

The chain links TRBV25-1 to TRBJ1-6; 7 bases line up with TRBD1. CDR1 is MGHDK and CDR2 is SYGVNS in the germline V gene. The V segment lost 2 bases and the J segment 9 bases; nucleotides outside the gene matches: 4. CDR3 length: 14 amino acids. The CDR3 spells CASSEQGETSPLHF. CDR3 coding DNA: TGTGCCAGCAGTGAACAGGGGGAGACTTCACCCCTCCACTTT.

The chain joins TRBV7-9 to TRBJ2-2, with D unclear. Trimming removed 1 base at V and 2 bases at J, with 5 bases between. The CDR3 spans 14 residues. Germline V gene sequence: CDR1 SEHNR, CDR2 FQNEAQ (reference sequence). CDR3 residues: CASSLDYNTGELFF. In DNA form, the CDR3 reads TGTGCCAGCAGCTTAGACTACAACACCGGGGAGCTGTTTTTT. The variable domain in full, with the rest retrieved from reference TRBV7-9 and TRBJ2-2, is DTGVSQNPRHKITKRGQNVTFRCDPISEHNRLYWYRQTLGQGPEFLTYFQNEAQLEKSRLLSDRFSAERPKGSFSTLEIQRTEQGDSAMYLCASSLDYNTGELFFGEGSRLTVL.

V is TRBV11-2 and J is TRBJ2-2; D is unclear. V lost 2 bases, J lost 0 bases, and 7 bases lay in between. The CDR3 has 15 residues. Looked up from germline, CDR1 is SGHAT and CDR2 is FQNNGV. DNA of the CDR3: TGTGCCAGCAGCTTAAGTCCAGCGAACACCGGGGAGCTGTTTTTT. It yields the protein CASSLSPANTGELFF. Full variable domain (remainder filled in from reference TRBV11-2 and TRBJ2-2): EAGVAQSPRYKIIEKRQSVAFWCNPISGHATLYWYQQILGQGPKLLIQFQNNGVVDDSQLPKDRFSAERLKGVDSTLKIQPAKLEDSAVYLCASSLSPANTGELFFGEGSRLTVL.

The CDR3 nucleotides read TGTGCCAGCAGCCCTAATTACAGGGGAGGTAACTATGGCTACACCTTC. Residues: CASSPNYRGGNYGYTF. This rearrangement joins TRBV5-4 to TRBJ1-2; 7 bases are shared with TRBD1. With V trimmed by 4 bases and J by 1 base, 10 bases remained unmatched. The CDR3 covers 16 residues. The germline CDR1 and CDR2 sequences are SGHNT and YYREEE (reference sequence).

This chain links TRBV6-1 with TRBJ2-7; TRBD2 might be the D (5 bases). CDR1 is MNHNS, CDR2 SASEGT, per germline. Trimming removed 3 bases from V and 2 bases from J, with 14 bases in between. The CDR3 consists of 15 residues. Written as DNA, the CDR3 is TGTGCCAGCAGTGAGGTTAGCGTTCAACCCTACGAGCAGTACTTC. Translation gives CASSEVSVQPYEQYF.

The chain links TRBV5-1 to TRBJ1-6, with 7 bases matching TRBD1. CDR1 is SGHRS, CDR2 YFSETQ, per germline. The CDR3 covers 15 residues. After removal of 6 bases from V and 7 bases from J, the junction contained 10 bases not matched to a gene. CDR3 coding DNA: TGCGCCAGCACACCGACAGGGACGAGGAATTCACCCCTCCACTTT. Encoded protein: CASTPTGTRNSPLHF. Full variable domain (rest looked up from reference TRBV5-1 and TRBJ1-6): KAGVTQTPRYLIKTRGQQVTLSCSPISGHRSVSWYQQTPGQGLQFLFEYFSETQRNKGNFPGRFSGRQFSNSRSEMNVSTLELGDSALYLCASTPTGTRNSPLHFGNGTRLTVT.

The V call is TRBV7-9, the J call TRBJ1-4; the D is unclear. Germline-derived CDR1 and CDR2 are SEHNR and FQNEAQ (reference sequence). V was clipped by 5 bases and J by 3 bases, with 16 bases between them. The CDR3 runs to 16 residues. In DNA, the CDR3 is TGTGCCAGCAGCCCACCCCCACCGGAGTCTAATGAAAAACTGTTTTTT. It yields the protein CASSPPPPESNEKLFF.

CDR3 sequence (DNA): TGTGCCTCCACCACAGGGGCGGATTCACCCCTCCACTTT. Residues: CASTTGADSPLHF. J is TRBJ1-6 and V is TRBV19; 7 bases are a match to TRBD1. The CDR3 extends over 13 amino acids. CDR1 is LNHDA, CDR2 SQIVND, per germline (reference sequence). V trimming: 11 bases; J trimming: 8 bases; junction bases outside the gene matches: 9.

The J gene is TRBJ1-2, the V gene TRBV6-5, with D perhaps matching TRBD1 (5 bases). This CDR3 is built from 15 residues. Trimming took off 2 bases at V and 6 bases at J, with 16 bases between the two ends. Looked up from germline, CDR1 is MNHEY and CDR2 is SVGAGI. The DNA of the CDR3 is TGTGCCAGCAGTTACGGGACTGTGGGGTCCGATGGCTACACCTTC. Amino acids: CASSYGTVGSDGYTF.

The V call is TRBV4-3, the J call TRBJ2-3; D unclear. Germline-derived CDR1 and CDR2 are LGHNA and YSLEER. V was trimmed by 3 bases and J by 1 base, leaving 8 bases between them. The CDR3 is 14 amino acids. The CDR3 reads CASSQGKGTDTQYF. The CDR3 nucleotides are TGCGCCAGCAGCCAGGGCAAGGGCACAGATACGCAGTATTTT.

The J gene is TRBJ1-2, the V gene TRBV29-1; 8 bases match TRBD1. This CDR3 is 12 amino acids long. Per germline, CDR1 SQVTM and CDR2 ANQGSEA. With V trimmed by 4 bases and J by 6 bases, 4 bases remained unmatched. The CDR3 here is CSVGAGGDGYTF. The DNA of the CDR3 is TGCAGCGTTGGGGCAGGGGGCGATGGCTACACCTTC.

This sequence joins TRBV6-5 and TRBJ2-7, with 9 nucleotides matching TRBD1. V shed 5 bases and J 5 bases; nucleotides not matched to a gene: 10. Germline V gene data show CDR1 as MNHEY and CDR2 as SVGAGI. The CDR3 is 15 residues long. The CDR3 DNA reads TGTGCCAGCAGTACCCGGGACAGGGTATACGACGAGCAGTACTTC. Translation: CASSTRDRVYDEQYF.

This sequence joins TRBV5-1 and TRBJ2-5; TRBD2 matches at 7 bases. CDR1 is SGHRS, CDR2 YFSETQ, per germline. The CDR3 loop spans 16 amino acids. The V gene end was trimmed by 3 bases and the J gene end by 1 base; junction bases not matched to a gene: 9. In nucleotides, the CDR3 is TGCGCCAGCAGCTCCAGAGTAGCGGGCCCCCAAGAGACCCAGTACTTC. The encoded protein is CASSSRVAGPQETQYF.

The J gene is TRBJ2-5, the V gene TRBV7-9; D is perhaps TRBD2 (5 bases). Trimming pared 3 bases from V and 4 bases from J, leaving 9 bases between. The CDR3 sequence is 13 residues long. Germline V gene data show CDR1 as SEHNR and CDR2 as FQNEAQ (reference sequence). The CDR3 nucleotides are TGTGCCAGCAGCTTTAATCGGGGAGAGACCCAGTACTTC. It specifies CASSFNRGETQYF.

This rearrangement joins TRBV13 to TRBJ2-7; TRBD1 agrees at 7 bases. Trimming removed 0 bases from V and 3 bases from J; junction bases left unmatched: 8. Germline CDR1 reads PRHDT; CDR2 reads FYEKMQ (reference sequence). The length of the CDR3 is 16 residues. CDR3 DNA sequence: TGTGCCAGCAGCTTAGGGCCCAGGGACAGCCACTACGAGCAGTACTTC. It is translated as CASSLGPRDSHYEQYF.

The chain links TRBV30 to TRBJ1-1, with 7 nucleotides matching TRBD1. This CDR3 spans 13 amino acids. Trimming cost V 3 bases and J 7 bases; bases outside gene matches: 8. Germline CDR1 is GTSNPN and CDR2 is SVGIG (reference sequence). The CDR3 is CAWSADRALEAFF. The DNA of the CDR3 is TGTGCCTGGAGCGCCGACAGGGCACTTGAAGCTTTCTTT. Full variable domain (outside the CDR3, taken from reference TRBV30 and TRBJ1-1): SQTIHQWPATLVQPVGSPLSLECTVEGTSNPNLYWYRQAAGRGLQLLFYSVGIGQISSEVPQNLSASRPQDRQFILSSKKLLLSDSGFYLCAWSADRALEAFFGQGTRLTVV.

This clone has a single count. The chain employs TRBV7-9 and TRBJ1-5; 8 bases are shared with TRBD1. This CDR3 has 15 amino acids. Trimming at V came to 5 bases and at J to 0 bases, leaving 3 bases not matched to a gene. The germline V gene has CDR1 SEHNR and CDR2 FQNEAQ (reference sequence). As DNA, the CDR3 is TGTGCCAGCAGCCCGGACAGGGTTAGCAATCAGCCCCAGCATTTT. It specifies CASSPDRVSNQPQHF.

The CDR3 sequence: CASSRYMGAGTF. The CDR3 DNA reads TGTGCCAGCAGCCGGTACATGGGGGCGGGCACCTTC. The chain joins TRBV7-9 to TRBJ1-2, with D tentatively TRBD1 (6 bases). Deletions cut 5 bases from V and 13 bases from J, with 17 bases between. Germline CDR1 SEHNR, CDR2 FQNEAQ (reference sequence). The CDR3 length is 12 residues.

Turning to this clone: The same CDR3 also results from other DNA sequences found in this sample. V gene TRBV5-4 combines with J gene TRBJ2-7; TRBD1 matches at 8 bases. Unmatched junction bases numbered 4, after V lost 0 bases and J lost 2 bases. Germline lookup yields CDR1 SGHNT and CDR2 YYREEE (reference sequence). The CDR3 has 15 residues. In DNA form, the CDR3 reads TGTGCCAGCAGCTTGGCAGGGACAGGTACCTACGAGCAGTACTTC. Its protein is CASSLAGTGTYEQYF.

The chain has TRBV6-1 and TRBJ2-2, with 8 bases identical to TRBD2. V lost 7 bases and J lost 4; bases outside the gene matches: 5. The germline V gene encodes CDR1 MNHNS and CDR2 SASEGT. There are 14 residues in the CDR3. CDR3 nucleotides: TGTGCCAGCACCGGGACTAGACCCACCGGGGAGCTGTTTTTT. Residues: CASTGTRPTGELFF.

This chain links TRBV6-4 with TRBJ2-1, with TRBD2 matching 11 bases. J gave up 2 bases and V 0 bases, and 9 bases lay outside the gene matches. Looked up from germline, CDR1 is MRHNA and CDR2 is SNTAGT. The CDR3 length is 19 residues. CDR3 sequence: CASSDSDPSTSGTYNEQFF. The CDR3 nucleotides read TGTGCCAGCAGTGACTCCGATCCCTCGACTAGCGGGACCTACAATGAGCAGTTCTTC.

J is TRBJ1-1 and V is TRBV29-1; 9 bases match TRBD1. The J segment lost 5 bases and the V segment lost 4 bases, leaving 8 bases of the junction unmatched. The CDR3 is made up of 14 amino acids. Germline loops: CDR1 SQVTM, CDR2 ANQGSEA. The CDR3 region has the DNA TGCAGCGTTGGGCCACAGGGGGCGAGAACTGAAGCTTTCTTT. Its translation: CSVGPQGARTEAFF.

The V call is TRBV11-2, the J call TRBJ1-3, with D perhaps matching TRBD1 (5 bases). Trimming removed 1 base from V and 8 bases from J, with 12 bases in between. This CDR3 region has 14 residues. Germline CDR1 is SGHAT and CDR2 is FQNNGV. The CDR3 DNA follows: TGTGCCAGCAGCTTAGGCAGGGCCGGATACACCATATATTTT. It specifies CASSLGRAGYTIYF.

The chain couples TRBV14 to TRBJ2-3, with D possibly being TRBD1 (6 bases). The CDR3 has 17 residues. Germline V CDR1 and CDR2: SGHDN, FVKESK. V was pared by 0 bases and J by 1 base, with 14 bases between. CDR3 nucleotide sequence: TGTGCCAGCAGCCAAGATCTTGGGGGCTATCGCACAGATACGCAGTATTTT. Protein: CASSQDLGGYRTDTQYF.

The rearrangement uses TRBV10-3 and TRBJ2-7; tentative D call: TRBD2 (6 bases). This CDR3 comprises 13 residues. Germline CDR1 reads ENHRY; CDR2 reads SYGVKD. Trimming removed 4 bases from V and 5 bases from J, with 12 bases in between. The CDR3 sequence: CAISGGGINEQYF. CDR3 bases: TGTGCCATCAGTGGGGGCGGGATCAACGAGCAGTACTTC.

The chain uses TRBV5-4 and TRBJ2-7; the match to TRBD2 covers 8 bases. The CDR3 totals 14 residues. Germline CDR1 and CDR2: SGHNT and YYREEE (reference sequence). The V segment lost 3 bases and the J segment 2 bases; nucleotides outside the gene matches: 4. The CDR3 nucleotides read TGTGCCAGCAGCTGGGGACTAGGGGCCTACGAGCAGTACTTC. Protein sequence: CASSWGLGAYEQYF.